The following is a T cell receptor (beta chain) sequence with its context. What it binds is unknown. Germline V gives CDR1 SSHAT, CDR2 FNYEAQ (reference sequence). V dropped 1 base and J dropped 2 bases, with 8 bases sitting between them. The CDR3 covers 15 residues. The entry originates in a study of cytomegalovirus exposure and HLA in healthy donors. Study-level findings and limits: Earlier analysis looked at TCR beta V segments, and most were productive about 90% or about 30% of the time. Rare sequences made up most TCRs, while some public TCRs were found in many donors. Highly shared sequence variants in one cluster were likely a sequencing artifact.

It was with 60 Vbeta and 13 Jbeta primers that the PCR ran. Assay used: immunoSEQ multiplex PCR; TCRdb lists only in-frame clones, some missing. This table holds roughly 110,000 clones, 55% to 85% found once. This TCR was recovered from a man aged 30 to 45 in good health and CMV-seronegative. Input material: PBMCs. The chain carries TRBV7-7 and TRBJ2-2; no clear D. The CDR3 loop reads CASSLVPDNTGELFF. The CDR3 DNA reads TGTGCCAGCAGCTTAGTACCAGATAACACCGGGGAGCTGTTTTTT.